The 31 T cell receptor beta chains presented below share a single source sample, sequenced in a study of blood T cell repertoires in COVID-19. Data came from immunoSEQ multiplex PCR; TCRdb stores just in-frame clones and leaves some out. The table includes some 140,000 clones, about four fifths detected once. The sample was peripheral blood. These receptor sequences come from a woman between 70 and 85 years old with COVID-19, enrolled during active disease.

The gene calls are TRBV6-5 and TRBJ2-3, with D unresolved. The CDR3 spans 14 residues. From germline, CDR1 is MNHEY and CDR2 SVGAGI. Trimming took 2 bases from V and 5 from J, leaving 11 bases between them. CDR3 sequence (DNA): TGTGCCAGCAGTTACGTACGGGTTGGAGATACGCAGTATTTT. This gives the protein CASSYVRVGDTQYF.

This clone has a single count. The V call is TRBV28, the J call TRBJ1-5, with D uncertain. Germline CDR1 reads MDHEN; CDR2 reads SYDVKM. This CDR3 contains 14 residues. V was cut by 4 bases and J by 4 bases, with 11 bases left in between. The CDR3 loop is CASSSTQRNQPQHF. CDR3 DNA sequence: TGTGCCAGCAGTTCTACCCAGCGGAATCAGCCCCAGCATTTT.

In its sample, this clone was seen once. The chain uses TRBV18 and TRBJ1-5; TRBD1 agrees at 10 bases. After removal of 3 bases from V and 1 base from J, the junction contained 3 bases not matched to a gene. In germline, CDR1 is KGHSH, CDR2 LQKENI. CDR3 length equals 16 residues. The CDR3 nucleotides are TGTGCCAGCTCACCGGACAGGGGGTCGAGCAATCAGCCCCAGCATTTT. Translated: CASSPDRGSSNQPQHF.

There are a few counts of this clone. The chain has TRBV6-5 and TRBJ2-1; D is uncertain. The V gene's germline CDR1 is MNHEY and CDR2 SVGAGI. V shed 6 bases and J shed 13 bases, with 19 bases lying between them. The CDR3 runs 13 residues. CDR3 region: CASSLSRTQDQFF. In DNA, the CDR3 is TGTGCCAGCAGCCTTTCCCGCACCCAGGATCAGTTCTTC.

The rearrangement links TRBV2 to TRBJ2-7, with a weak D call TRBD2 (5 bases). The CDR3 contains 13 residues. Trimming took off 7 bases at V and 5 bases at J, with 15 bases between the two ends. The germline CDR1 and CDR2 sequences are SNHLY and FYNNEI. The CDR3 loop reads CASIRTGSDEQYF. CDR3 DNA: TGTGCCAGCATTAGGACGGGAAGCGACGAGCAGTACTTC.

This clone was found a few times. The chain uses TRBV6-1 and TRBJ2-1; 11 bases map to TRBD2. This CDR3 spans 16 amino acids. Germline V gene sequence: CDR1 MNHNS, CDR2 SASEGT. Trimming removed 1 base from V and 4 bases from J; junction bases left unmatched: 3. CDR3 sequence (DNA): TGTGCCAGCAGTGAAGAACTAGCGGGGGCATACAATGAGCAGTTCTTC. Translating gives CASSEELAGAYNEQFF.

V and J are TRBV5-1 and TRBJ1-1; possible D gene TRBD1, 5 bases. The CDR3 consists of 14 residues. The V gene lost 0 bases and the J gene lost 8 bases, with 14 bases spanning the gap. CDR1 and CDR2 from the germline V gene are SGHRS and YFSETQ. The CDR3 reads CASSLDVGAVEAFF. CDR3 in DNA: TGCGCCAGCAGCTTGGACGTAGGGGCCGTCGAAGCTTTCTTT.

This clone has a handful of counts. The genes are TRBV18 and TRBJ1-1; D uncertain. The CDR3 runs 14 residues. V shed 4 bases and J shed 1 base, with 10 bases lying between them. Germline V gives CDR1 KGHSH, CDR2 LQKENI. The CDR3 region has the DNA TGTGCCAGCTCACTGGCCGGAGGGAACACTGAAGCTTTCTTT. This translates into CASSLAGGNTEAFF.

The V and J genes are TRBV10-2 and TRBJ2-7, with D possibly being TRBD1 (8 bases). Trimming pared 3 bases from V and 0 bases from J, leaving 12 bases between. The germline gives CDR1 WSHSY, CDR2 SAAADI. The CDR3 covers 15 residues. CDR3 residues: CASSDNRGGSYEQYF. In DNA form, the CDR3 reads TGCGCCAGCAGTGATAACAGGGGGGGCTCCTACGAGCAGTACTTC.

The chain uses TRBV30 and TRBJ1-2; 9 nucleotides line up with TRBD1. The junction had 1 base not matched to a gene; V was cut back by 1 base and J by 7 bases. The germline V gene encodes CDR1 GTSNPN and CDR2 SVGIG (reference sequence). The CDR3 loop spans 12 amino acids. CDR3 region: CAWSGTGAGYTF. The CDR3 coding sequence is TGTGCCTGGAGTGGGACAGGGGCTGGCTACACCTTC.

The J gene is TRBJ2-1, the V gene TRBV27; D ambiguous. With 2 bases removed from V and 6 bases from J, the gap between germline ends came to 8 bases. The germline V gene encodes CDR1 MNHEY and CDR2 SMNVEV (reference sequence). CDR3 length equals 13 residues. This chain's CDR3 is CASSLASGNEQFF. In nucleotides, the CDR3 is TGTGCCAGCAGTTTAGCTAGTGGCAATGAGCAGTTCTTC.

This chain joins TRBV2 and TRBJ2-1; no reliable D call. V was shortened by 7 bases and J by 0 bases, with 13 bases between the two germline ends. Germline loops: CDR1 SNHLY, CDR2 FYNNEI. The CDR3 sequence is 15 residues long. CDR3 amino acids: CASTFDTSSYNEQFF. CDR3 DNA: TGTGCCAGCACTTTCGACACGAGCTCCTACAATGAGCAGTTCTTC. The whole variable domain, filled in from reference TRBV2 and TRBJ2-1, reads EPEVTQTPSHQVTQMGQEVILRCVPISNHLYFYWYRQILGQKVEFLVSFYNNEISEKSEIFDDQFSVERPDGSNFTLKIRSTKLEDSAMYFCASTFDTSSYNEQFFGPGTRLTVL.

This chain links TRBV6-5 with TRBJ1-1; D uncertain. Trimming removed 7 bases from V and 5 bases from J, with 14 bases in between. This CDR3 region has 13 residues. Germline V gives CDR1 MNHEY, CDR2 SVGAGI. CDR3 sequence (DNA): TGTGCCAGCAAGAATGTCATGAGGACTGAAGCTTTCTTT. Its protein is CASKNVMRTEAFF.

Only one count was recorded for this clone. The chain couples TRBV19 to TRBJ1-6; D remains ambiguous. V lost 8 bases and J lost 14, with 13 bases in between. Germline-derived CDR1 and CDR2 are LNHDA and SQIVND (reference sequence). This CDR3 contains 11 residues. CDR3 bases: TGTGCCAGTGATGATACGGTCACCCTCCACTTT. It yields the protein CASDDTVTLHF.

The chain has TRBV27 and TRBJ2-7, with D perhaps TRBD1 (6 bases). The CDR3 extends over 13 amino acids. Trimming cost V 9 bases and J 0 bases, with 12 bases left between them. The germline gives CDR1 MNHEY, CDR2 SMNVEV (reference sequence). CDR3 nucleotide sequence: TGTGCCAGTCAACAGGGCCCCTCCTACGAGCAGTACTTC. Residues: CASQQGPSYEQYF.

V and J are TRBV7-8 and TRBJ2-5, with 7 nucleotides matching TRBD2. The CDR3 consists of 17 residues. Per the germline V gene, CDR1 is SGHVS and CDR2 is FQNEAQ. With V trimmed by 5 bases and J by 2 bases, 14 bases remained unmatched. CDR3 loop: CASSLSTGGLRQETQYF. In nucleotides, the CDR3 is TGTGCCAGCAGCCTCAGCACCGGGGGGTTACGTCAAGAGACCCAGTACTTC.

V and J are TRBV30 and TRBJ1-2; 7 positions agree with TRBD1. CDR3 length: 13 residues. From germline, CDR1 is GTSNPN and CDR2 SVGIG (reference sequence). J lost 5 bases, V lost 5 bases, and 8 bases had no gene match. The CDR3 here is CAWDDRVKYGYTF. Written as DNA, the CDR3 is TGTGCCTGGGATGACAGGGTTAAGTATGGCTACACCTTC.

The V and J genes are TRBV5-5 and TRBJ1-6; 8 bases map to TRBD1. Germline assignment: CDR1 SGHKS and CDR2 YYEKEE (reference sequence). The junction had 7 bases not matched to a gene; V was cut back by 6 bases and J by 8 bases. This CDR3 contains 14 residues. CDR3 amino acids: CASTRTGGDSPLHF. The CDR3 DNA reads TGTGCCAGCACCCGAACAGGGGGAGATTCACCCCTCCACTTT.

CDR3 in amino acids: CASSPRTAGGTSPLHF. Here the CDR3 DNA reads TGTGCCAGCAGCCCACGTACGGCGGGGGGAACTTCACCCCTCCACTTT. The chain couples TRBV7-6 to TRBJ1-6, with D maybe TRBD1 (5 bases). This CDR3 has 16 amino acids. Germline CDR1 and CDR2: SGHVS and FNYEAQ. V gave up 5 bases and J gave up 9 bases, with 20 bases separating them.

This clone was counted only a few times. The genes are TRBV10-3 and TRBJ1-3, with unresolved D. Per the germline V gene, CDR1 is ENHRY and CDR2 is SYGVKD. The CDR3 is 17 amino acids. Deletions cut 3 bases from V and 1 base from J, with 16 bases between. CDR3 region: CAISDPRSRISGNTIYF. The CDR3 DNA reads TGTGCCATCAGTGACCCACGTTCCAGGATATCTGGAAACACCATATATTTT.

This clone has more than one count but fewer than ten. This sequence joins TRBV7-9 and TRBJ1-4, with D perhaps matching TRBD1 (6 bases). The CDR3 sequence is 17 residues long. The V gene lost 1 base and the J gene lost 5 bases, with 17 bases spanning the gap. CDR1 and CDR2 from the germline V gene are SEHNR and FQNEAQ (reference sequence). CDR3 in DNA: TGTGCCAGCAGCTTAGGGAGAGGGGTCGGGACAAATGAAAAACTGTTTTTT. It is translated as CASSLGRGVGTNEKLFF. Looking up the rest from reference TRBV7-9 and TRBJ1-4 gives the full variable domain: DTGVSQNPRHKITKRGQNVTFRCDPISEHNRLYWYRQTLGQGPEFLTYFQNEAQLEKSRLLSDRFSAERPKGSFSTLEIQRTEQGDSAMYLCASSLGRGVGTNEKLFFGSGTQLSVL.

This chain joins TRBV5-4 and TRBJ1-2; D ambiguous. The CDR3 sequence is 12 residues long. The V gene lost 5 bases and the J gene lost 6 bases, with 11 bases spanning the gap. The germline V gene encodes CDR1 SGHNT and CDR2 YYREEE (reference sequence). The CDR3 protein is CASSLRPNGYTF. DNA for the CDR3: TGTGCCAGCAGTCTGCGGCCTAATGGCTACACCTTC. The full variable domain, completed using reference TRBV5-4 and TRBJ1-2, is ETGVTQSPTHLIKTRGQQVTLRCSSQSGHNTVSWYQQALGQGPQFIFQYYREEENGRGNFPPRFSGLQFPNYSSELNVNALELDDSALYLCASSLRPNGYTFGSGTRLTVV.

The rearrangement links TRBV30 to TRBJ1-1; 7 nucleotides agree with TRBD1. V lost 7 bases and J lost 6; bases outside the gene matches: 8. Germline CDR1 is GTSNPN and CDR2 is SVGIG (reference sequence). The CDR3 has 12 amino acids. The CDR3 loop reads CAYSTGLAEAFF. The CDR3 DNA sequence: TGTGCCTACTCGACAGGGTTAGCTGAAGCTTTCTTT.

The gene calls are TRBV6-5 and TRBJ1-2; a possible D gene is TRBD1 (5 bases). The CDR3 extends over 14 amino acids. CDR1 MNHEY and CDR2 SVGAGI come from the germline V gene. Trimming cost V 6 bases and J 1 base, with 12 bases left between them. CDR3 amino acids: CASSYTGLNYGYTF. The CDR3 region has the DNA TGTGCCAGCAGCTACACGGGACTTAACTATGGCTACACCTTC.

The rearrangement uses TRBV29-1 and TRBJ1-5; D remains unclear. The CDR3 contains 14 residues. Germline values: CDR1 SQVTM, CDR2 ANQGSEA. V shed 4 bases and J shed 2 bases, with 12 bases lying between them. CDR3 sequence: CSVVLVGGNQPQHF. In DNA form, the CDR3 reads TGCAGCGTTGTCCTTGTGGGAGGCAATCAGCCCCAGCATTTT.

V gene TRBV28 combines with J gene TRBJ1-4; TRBD1 agrees at 9 bases. CDR3 size: 15 residues. J gave up 7 bases and V 5 bases, and 8 bases lay outside the gene matches. Germline CDR1 is MDHEN and CDR2 is SYDVKM. The CDR3 sequence: CASSPPGTGREKLFF. CDR3 in DNA: TGTGCCAGCAGTCCACCCGGGACAGGGCGTGAAAAACTGTTTTTT.

This chain joins TRBV19 and TRBJ1-2; possible D gene TRBD1, 6 bases. The V gene's germline CDR1 is LNHDA and CDR2 SQIVND (reference sequence). The CDR3 is made up of 14 amino acids. V dropped 6 bases and J dropped 7 bases, with 18 bases sitting between them. In DNA, the CDR3 is TGTGCCAGTAGCCCGAATGGGGGCGGTAGTGGCTACACCTTC. Protein: CASSPNGGGSGYTF.

The chain combines TRBV29-1 with TRBJ1-1; D is possibly TRBD1 (6 bases). This CDR3 is built from 13 residues. The V gene's germline CDR1 is SQVTM and CDR2 ANQGSEA. With 7 bases removed from V and 1 base from J, the gap between germline ends came to 13 bases. The CDR3 DNA reads as TGCAGCGCCCCGGACAGTCCGAACACTGAAGCTTTCTTT. Translating gives CSAPDSPNTEAFF. The complete variable domain, with remaining parts taken from reference TRBV29-1 and TRBJ1-1, reads SAVISQKPSRDICQRGTSLTIQCQVDSQVTMMFWYRQQPGQSLTLIATANQGSEATYESGFVIDKFPISRPNLTFSTLTVSNMSPEDSSIYLCSAPDSPNTEAFFGQGTRLTVV.

The J gene is TRBJ1-3, the V gene TRBV2; D not certain. CDR3 length: 13 amino acids. V was shortened by 5 bases and J by 1 base, with 6 bases between the two germline ends. Germline V gene data show CDR1 as SNHLY and CDR2 as FYNNEI. The CDR3: CASSRDSGNTIYF. The CDR3 DNA reads as TGTGCCAGCAGTCGAGATTCTGGAAACACCATATATTTT.

The V gene is TRBV28, the J gene TRBJ1-5; D unresolved. There are 12 residues in the CDR3. Trimming removed 4 bases at V and 6 bases at J, with 7 bases between. Germline V lookup: CDR1 MDHEN, CDR2 SYDVKM. The CDR3 spells CASSSGSQPQHF. The DNA of the CDR3 is TGTGCCAGCAGTTCTGGTAGTCAGCCCCAGCATTTT.

The rearrangement uses TRBV3-1 (or the pseudogene TRBV3-2) and TRBJ1-1, with D tentatively TRBD1 (5 bases). This CDR3 has 13 residues. V lost 4 bases, J lost 2 bases, and 8 bases lay in between. Germline CDR1 and CDR2: LGHDT and YNNKEL (reference sequence). The CDR3 here is CASSLQGNTEAFF. The CDR3 DNA follows: TGTGCCAGCAGCCTCCAGGGCAACACTGAAGCTTTCTTT.